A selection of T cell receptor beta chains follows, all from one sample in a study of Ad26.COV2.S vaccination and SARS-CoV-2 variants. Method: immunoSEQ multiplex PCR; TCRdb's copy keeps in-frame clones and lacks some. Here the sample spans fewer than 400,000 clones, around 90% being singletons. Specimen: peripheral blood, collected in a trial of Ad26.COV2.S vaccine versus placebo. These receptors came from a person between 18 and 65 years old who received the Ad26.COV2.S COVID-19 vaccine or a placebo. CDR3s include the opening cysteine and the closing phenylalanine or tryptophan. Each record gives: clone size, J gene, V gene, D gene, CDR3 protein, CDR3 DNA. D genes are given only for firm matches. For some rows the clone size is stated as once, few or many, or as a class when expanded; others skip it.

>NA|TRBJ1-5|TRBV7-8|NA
CASSLLNSNQPQHF
TGTGCCAGCAGCTTATTGAATAGCAATCAGCCCCAGCATTTT
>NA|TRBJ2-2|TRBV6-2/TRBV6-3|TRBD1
CASSYPGQYATGELFF
TGTGCCAGCAGTTACCCGGGACAGTATGCCACCGGGGAGCTGTTTTTT
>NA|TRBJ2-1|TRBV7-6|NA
CASSLNGYNEQFF
TGTGCCAGCAGCTTAAACGGTTACAATGAGCAGTTCTTC
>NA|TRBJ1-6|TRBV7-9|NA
CASSPPGQNNSPLHF
TGTGCCAGCAGCCCCCCCGGGCAGAATAATTCACCCCTCCACTTT
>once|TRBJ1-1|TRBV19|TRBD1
CASRGQGTEAFF
TGTGCCAGTCGTGGACAGGGGACTGAAGCTTTCTTT
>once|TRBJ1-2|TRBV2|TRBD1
CASSDEGASGYTF
TGTGCCAGCAGTGATGAGGGGGCGAGTGGCTACACCTTC
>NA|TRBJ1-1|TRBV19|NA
CASSWSGNTEAFF
TGTGCCAGTAGTTGGTCCGGAAACACTGAAGCTTTCTTT
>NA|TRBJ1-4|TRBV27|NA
CASSVGEKLFF
TGTGCCAGCAGTGTCGGTGAAAAACTGTTTTTT
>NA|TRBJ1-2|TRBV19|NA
CASSLQGHGYTF
TGTGCCAGTAGCCTACAGGGCCATGGCTACACCTTC
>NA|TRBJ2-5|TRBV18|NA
CASSPTSVETQYF
TGTGCCAGCTCACCTACTAGTGTCGAGACCCAGTACTTC
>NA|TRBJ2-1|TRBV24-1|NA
CATSVGGGQGEQFF
TGTGCCACCAGTGTCGGAGGGGGGCAAGGTGAGCAGTTCTTC
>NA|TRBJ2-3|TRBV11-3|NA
CASSRGVTDTQYF
TGTGCCAGCAGCCGGGGAGTTACGGATACGCAGTATTTT
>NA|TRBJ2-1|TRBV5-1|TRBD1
CASSTSGTGHNEQFF
TGCGCCAGCAGCACCTCCGGGACAGGGCACAATGAGCAGTTCTTC
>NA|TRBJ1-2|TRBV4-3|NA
CASSQGRGGYGYTF
TGCGCCAGCAGCCAAGGTAGAGGGGGCTATGGCTACACCTTC
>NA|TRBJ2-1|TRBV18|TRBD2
CASSPQAAGGSYNEQFF
TGTGCCAGCTCACCTCAAGCGGCGGGGGGCTCCTACAATGAGCAGTTCTTC
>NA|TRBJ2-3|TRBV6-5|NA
CASSYVAGVDTQYF
TGTGCCAGCAGTTACGTTGCGGGTGTAGATACGCAGTATTTT